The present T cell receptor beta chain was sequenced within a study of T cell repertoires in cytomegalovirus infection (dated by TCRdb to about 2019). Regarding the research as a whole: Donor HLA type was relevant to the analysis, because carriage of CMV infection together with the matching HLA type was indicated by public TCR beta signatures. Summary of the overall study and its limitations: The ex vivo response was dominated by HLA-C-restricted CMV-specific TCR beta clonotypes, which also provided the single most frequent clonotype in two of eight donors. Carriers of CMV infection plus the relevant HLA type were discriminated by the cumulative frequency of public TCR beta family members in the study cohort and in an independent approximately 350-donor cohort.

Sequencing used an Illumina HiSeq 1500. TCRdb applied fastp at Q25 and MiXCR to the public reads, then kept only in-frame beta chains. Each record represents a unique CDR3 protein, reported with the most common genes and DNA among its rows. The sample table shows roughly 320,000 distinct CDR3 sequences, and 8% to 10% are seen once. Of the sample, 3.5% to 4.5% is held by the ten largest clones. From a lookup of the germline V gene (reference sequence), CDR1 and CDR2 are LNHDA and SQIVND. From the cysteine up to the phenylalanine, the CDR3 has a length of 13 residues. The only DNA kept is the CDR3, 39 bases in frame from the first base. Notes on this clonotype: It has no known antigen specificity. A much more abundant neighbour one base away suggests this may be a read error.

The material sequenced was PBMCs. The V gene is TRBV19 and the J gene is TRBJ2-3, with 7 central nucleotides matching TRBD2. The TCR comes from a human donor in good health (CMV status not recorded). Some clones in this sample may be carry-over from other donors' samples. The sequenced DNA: TGTGCCTCTTCACAGACTAGCACATATACGCAGTATTTT. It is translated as CASSQTSTYTQYF.